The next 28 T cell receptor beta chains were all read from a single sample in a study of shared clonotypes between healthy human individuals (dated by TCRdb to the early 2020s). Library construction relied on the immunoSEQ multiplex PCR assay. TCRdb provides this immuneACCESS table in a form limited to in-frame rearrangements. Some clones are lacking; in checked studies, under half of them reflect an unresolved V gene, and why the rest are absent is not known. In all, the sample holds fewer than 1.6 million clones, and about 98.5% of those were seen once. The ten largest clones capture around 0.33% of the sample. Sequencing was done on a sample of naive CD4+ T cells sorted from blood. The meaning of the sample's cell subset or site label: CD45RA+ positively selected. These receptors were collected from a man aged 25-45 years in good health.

In nucleotides, the CDR3 is TGTGCCACCAGCAGAGAACAGGCTAGTCGAGAAAAACTGTTTTTT. Residues: CATSREQASREKLFF. The chain combines TRBV15 with TRBJ1-4; D is possibly TRBD1 (5 bases). In germline, CDR1 is LNHNV, CDR2 YYDKDF (reference sequence). V was pared by 0 bases and J by 8 bases, with 13 bases between. The CDR3 covers 15 residues.

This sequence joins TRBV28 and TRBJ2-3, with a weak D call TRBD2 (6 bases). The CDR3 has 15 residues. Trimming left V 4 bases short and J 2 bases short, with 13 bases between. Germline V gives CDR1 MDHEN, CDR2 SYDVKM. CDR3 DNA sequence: TGTGCCAGCAGTTCCGAGCCGGGACTCACAGATACGCAGTATTTT. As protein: CASSSEPGLTDTQYF.

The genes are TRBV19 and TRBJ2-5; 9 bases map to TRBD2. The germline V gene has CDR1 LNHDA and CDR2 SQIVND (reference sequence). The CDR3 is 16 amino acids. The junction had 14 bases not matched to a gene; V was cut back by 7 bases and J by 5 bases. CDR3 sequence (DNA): TGTGCCAGTACCTCGGTCGCGGGACTAGCCCCGGAGACCCAGTACTTC. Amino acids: CASTSVAGLAPETQYF. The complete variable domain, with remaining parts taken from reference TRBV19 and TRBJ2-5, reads DGGITQSPKYLFRKEGQNVTLSCEQNLNHDAMYWYRQDPGQGLRLIYYSQIVNDFQKGDIAEGYSVSREKKESFPLTVTSAQKNPTAFYLCASTSVAGLAPETQYFGPGTRLLVL.

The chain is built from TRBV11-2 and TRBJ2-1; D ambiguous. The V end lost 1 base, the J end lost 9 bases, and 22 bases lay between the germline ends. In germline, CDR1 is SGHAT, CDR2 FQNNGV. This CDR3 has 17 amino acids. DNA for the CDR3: TGTGCCAGCAGCTTAGCCCGATGGAGTGGACCCCACAGTGAGCAGTTCTTC. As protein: CASSLARWSGPHSEQFF. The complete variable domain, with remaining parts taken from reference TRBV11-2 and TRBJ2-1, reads EAGVAQSPRYKIIEKRQSVAFWCNPISGHATLYWYQQILGQGPKLLIQFQNNGVVDDSQLPKDRFSAERLKGVDSTLKIQPAKLEDSAVYLCASSLARWSGPHSEQFFGPGTRLTVL.

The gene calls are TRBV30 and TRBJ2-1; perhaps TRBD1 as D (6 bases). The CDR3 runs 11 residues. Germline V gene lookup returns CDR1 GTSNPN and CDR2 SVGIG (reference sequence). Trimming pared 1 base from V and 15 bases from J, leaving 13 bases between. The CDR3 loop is CAWSAGQLPFF. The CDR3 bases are TGTGCCTGGAGTGCAGGACAGTTGCCGTTCTTC. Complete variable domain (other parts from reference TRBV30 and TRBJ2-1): SQTIHQWPATLVQPVGSPLSLECTVEGTSNPNLYWYRQAAGRGLQLLFYSVGIGQISSEVPQNLSASRPQDRQFILSSKKLLLSDSGFYLCAWSAGQLPFFGPGTRLTVL.

Here the CDR3 reads CASSLGAGGPNTEAFF. The DNA for the CDR3 is TGTGCCAGCAGCTTGGGGGCAGGGGGCCCGAACACTGAAGCTTTCTTT. The V gene is TRBV5-4, the J gene TRBJ1-1; 8 positions agree with TRBD1. Germline trimming cut 0 bases from V and 1 base from J; bases unmatched to any gene: 5. The CDR3 length is 16 residues. Germline CDR1 reads SGHNT; CDR2 reads YYREEE (reference sequence).

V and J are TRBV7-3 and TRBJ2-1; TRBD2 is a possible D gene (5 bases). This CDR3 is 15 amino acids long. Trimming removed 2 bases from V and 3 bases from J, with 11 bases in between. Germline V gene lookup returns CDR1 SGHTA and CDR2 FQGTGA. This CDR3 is CASSLPLAGYNEQFF. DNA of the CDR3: TGTGCCAGCAGCTTACCGCTAGCTGGCTACAATGAGCAGTTCTTC.

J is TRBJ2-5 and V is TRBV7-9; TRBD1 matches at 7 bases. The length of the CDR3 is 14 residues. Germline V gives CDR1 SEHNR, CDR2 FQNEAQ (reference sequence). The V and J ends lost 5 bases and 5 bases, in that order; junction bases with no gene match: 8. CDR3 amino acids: CASSPGQVAETQYF. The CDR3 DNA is TGTGCCAGCAGCCCAGGACAGGTTGCGGAGACCCAGTACTTC.

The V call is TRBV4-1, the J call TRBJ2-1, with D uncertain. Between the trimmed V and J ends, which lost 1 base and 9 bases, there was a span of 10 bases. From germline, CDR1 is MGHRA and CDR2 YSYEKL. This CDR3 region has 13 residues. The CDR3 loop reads CASSQVVPSEQFF. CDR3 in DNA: TGCGCCAGCAGCCAAGTCGTACCCAGTGAGCAGTTCTTC.

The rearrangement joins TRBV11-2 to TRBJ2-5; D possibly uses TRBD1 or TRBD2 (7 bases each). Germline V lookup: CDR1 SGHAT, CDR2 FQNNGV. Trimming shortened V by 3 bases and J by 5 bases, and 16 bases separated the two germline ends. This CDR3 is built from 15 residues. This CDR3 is CASSFYRGGMETQYF. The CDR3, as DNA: TGTGCCAGCAGCTTCTACAGGGGAGGGATGGAGACCCAGTACTTC.

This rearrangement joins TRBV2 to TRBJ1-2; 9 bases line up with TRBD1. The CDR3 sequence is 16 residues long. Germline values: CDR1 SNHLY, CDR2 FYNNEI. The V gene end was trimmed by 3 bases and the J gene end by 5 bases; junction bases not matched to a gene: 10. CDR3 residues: CASSETTGQGEYGYTF. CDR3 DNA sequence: TGTGCCAGCAGTGAGACTACGGGACAGGGAGAATATGGCTACACCTTC.

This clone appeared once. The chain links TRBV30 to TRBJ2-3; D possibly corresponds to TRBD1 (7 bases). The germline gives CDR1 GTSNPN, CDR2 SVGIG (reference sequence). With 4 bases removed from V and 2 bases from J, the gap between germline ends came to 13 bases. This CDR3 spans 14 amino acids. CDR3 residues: CAWIQGGSTDTQYF. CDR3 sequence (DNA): TGTGCCTGGATCCAGGGGGGTTCCACAGATACGCAGTATTTT. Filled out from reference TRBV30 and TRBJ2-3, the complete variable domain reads SQTIHQWPATLVQPVGSPLSLECTVEGTSNPNLYWYRQAAGRGLQLLFYSVGIGQISSEVPQNLSASRPQDRQFILSSKKLLLSDSGFYLCAWIQGGSTDTQYFGPGTRLTVL.

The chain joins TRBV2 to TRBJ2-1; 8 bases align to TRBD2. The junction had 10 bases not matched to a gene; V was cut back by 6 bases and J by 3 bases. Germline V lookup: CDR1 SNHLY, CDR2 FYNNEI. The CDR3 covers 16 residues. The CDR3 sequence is CASRTRSSGSYNEQFF. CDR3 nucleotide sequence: TGTGCCAGCAGAACCCGTTCCAGCGGGAGCTACAATGAGCAGTTCTTC.

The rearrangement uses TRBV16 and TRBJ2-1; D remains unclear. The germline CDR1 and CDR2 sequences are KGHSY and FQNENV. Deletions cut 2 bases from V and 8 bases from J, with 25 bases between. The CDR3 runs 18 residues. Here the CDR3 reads CASSQGPHRPQAAYEQFF. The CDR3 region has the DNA TGTGCCAGCAGCCAAGGTCCGCACCGGCCCCAGGCGGCCTATGAGCAGTTCTTC.

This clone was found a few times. CDR3 protein: CASSEHYEQYF. The CDR3 coding sequence is TGTGCCAGCAGTGAACACTACGAGCAGTACTTC. This rearrangement joins TRBV6-1 to TRBJ2-7, with D unresolved. This CDR3 spans 11 amino acids. Trimming took 2 bases from V and 3 from J, leaving 2 bases between them. CDR1 is MNHNS and CDR2 is SASEGT in the germline V gene.

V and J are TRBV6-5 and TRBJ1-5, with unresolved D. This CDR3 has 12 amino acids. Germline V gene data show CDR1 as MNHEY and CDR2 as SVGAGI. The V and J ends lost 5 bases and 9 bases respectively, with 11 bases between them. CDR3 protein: CASSPRSGPQHF. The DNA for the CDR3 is TGTGCCAGCAGTCCCCGGAGTGGGCCCCAGCATTTT.

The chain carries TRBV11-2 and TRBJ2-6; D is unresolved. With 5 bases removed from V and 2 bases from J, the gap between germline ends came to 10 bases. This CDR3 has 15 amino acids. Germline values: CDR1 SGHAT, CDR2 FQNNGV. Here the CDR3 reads CASSLRLTGANVLTF. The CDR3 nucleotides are TGTGCCAGCAGCCTCCGGTTAACTGGGGCCAACGTCCTGACTTTC.

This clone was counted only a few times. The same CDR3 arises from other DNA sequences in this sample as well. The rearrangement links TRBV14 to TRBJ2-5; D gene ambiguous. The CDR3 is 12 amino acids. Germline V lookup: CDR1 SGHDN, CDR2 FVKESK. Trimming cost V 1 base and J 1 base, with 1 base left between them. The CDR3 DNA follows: TGTGCCAGCAGCCAAGTCCAAGAGACCCAGTACTTC. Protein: CASSQVQETQYF.

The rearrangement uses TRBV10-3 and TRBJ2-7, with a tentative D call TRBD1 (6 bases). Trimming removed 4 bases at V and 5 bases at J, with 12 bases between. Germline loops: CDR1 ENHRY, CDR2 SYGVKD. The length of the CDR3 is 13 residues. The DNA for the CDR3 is TGTGCCATCAGTGTGGTCAGGGGCCACGAGCAGTACTTC. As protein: CAISVVRGHEQYF.

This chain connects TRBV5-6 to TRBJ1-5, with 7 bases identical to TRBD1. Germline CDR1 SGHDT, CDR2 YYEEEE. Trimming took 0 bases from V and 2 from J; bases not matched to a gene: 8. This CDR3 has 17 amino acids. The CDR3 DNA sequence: TGTGCCAGCAGCTTGGCGGGAGGGGGCATCGGCAATCAGCCCCAGCATTTT. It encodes CASSLAGGGIGNQPQHF.

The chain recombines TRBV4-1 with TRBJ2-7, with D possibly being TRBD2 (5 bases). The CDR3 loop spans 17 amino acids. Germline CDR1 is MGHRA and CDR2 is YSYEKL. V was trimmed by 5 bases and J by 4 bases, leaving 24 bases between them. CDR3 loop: CASSGGSREKTLYEQYF. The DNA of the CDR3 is TGCGCCAGCAGCGGCGGAAGTAGGGAGAAGACATTGTACGAGCAGTACTTC.

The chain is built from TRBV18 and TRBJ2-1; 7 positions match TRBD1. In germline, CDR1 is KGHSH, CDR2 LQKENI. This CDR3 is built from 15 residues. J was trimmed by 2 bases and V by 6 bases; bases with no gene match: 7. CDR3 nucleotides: TGTGCCAGCTCCCTTGACAGGGAGCCCTACAATGAGCAGTTCTTC. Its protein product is CASSLDREPYNEQFF.

DNA of the CDR3: TGTGCCAGCAGTTACTGGAGGGGCTCTCAGCCCCAGCATTTT. It codes for CASSYWRGSQPQHF. V and J are TRBV6-5 and TRBJ1-5; TRBD1 is a possible D gene (5 bases). The germline V gene encodes CDR1 MNHEY and CDR2 SVGAGI. The CDR3 has 14 amino acids. Trimming cost V 1 base and J 6 bases, with 10 bases left between them.

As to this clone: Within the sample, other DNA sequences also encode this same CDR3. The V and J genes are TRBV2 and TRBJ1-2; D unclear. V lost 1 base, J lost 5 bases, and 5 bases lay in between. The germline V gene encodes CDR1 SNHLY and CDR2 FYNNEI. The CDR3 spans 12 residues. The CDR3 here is CASSEDSYGYTF. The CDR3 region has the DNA TGTGCCAGCAGTGAAGACAGTTATGGCTACACCTTC.

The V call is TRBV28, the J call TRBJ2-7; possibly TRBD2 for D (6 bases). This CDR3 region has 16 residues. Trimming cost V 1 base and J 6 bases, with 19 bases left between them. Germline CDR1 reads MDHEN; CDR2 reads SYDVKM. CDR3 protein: CASSLSPGLARGEQYF. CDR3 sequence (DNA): TGTGCCAGCAGTTTATCCCCGGGACTGGCCCGGGGCGAGCAGTACTTC.

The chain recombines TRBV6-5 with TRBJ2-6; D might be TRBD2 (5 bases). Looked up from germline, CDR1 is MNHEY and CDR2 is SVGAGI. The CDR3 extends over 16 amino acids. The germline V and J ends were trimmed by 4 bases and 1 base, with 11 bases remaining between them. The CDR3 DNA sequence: TGTGCCAGCAGTTCCGCGGGCGCTTCTGGGGCCAACGTCCTGACTTTC. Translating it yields CASSSAGASGANVLTF.

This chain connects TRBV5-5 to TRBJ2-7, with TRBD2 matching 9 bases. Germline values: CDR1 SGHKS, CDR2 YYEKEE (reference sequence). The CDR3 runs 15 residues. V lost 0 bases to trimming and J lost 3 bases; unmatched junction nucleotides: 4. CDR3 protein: CASSLVLAGNYEQYF. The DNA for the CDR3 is TGTGCCAGCAGCTTGGTACTAGCGGGCAACTACGAGCAGTACTTC.

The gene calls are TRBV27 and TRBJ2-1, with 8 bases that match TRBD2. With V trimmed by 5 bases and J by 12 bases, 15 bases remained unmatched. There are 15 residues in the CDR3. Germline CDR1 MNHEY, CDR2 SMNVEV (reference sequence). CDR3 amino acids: CASSHYGERESMQFF. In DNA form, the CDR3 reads TGTGCCAGCAGTCATTATGGGGAGCGGGAGTCGATGCAGTTCTTC.